This TCR beta chain was captured in a study of regulatory T cells in long-lasting Graves disease. Findings of the study overall: The study found persistent patients shared more public clonotypes (around 2,500) than new patients (966).

According to the study, TCR beta libraries were built with iRepertoire HTBI primers and CDR3-region Arm-PCR. TCRdb independently ran MiXCR on the multiplex PCR reads; one entry per CDR3 protein. The sample has approximately 350,000 distinct CDR3 sequences, roughly 23% seen once; the top ten hold 25% to 30%. There are many counts of this clonotype. No antigen is known for it. The time point was: persistent/refractory GD, antithyroid drugs over 5 years with positive TRAb. RNA isolated from PBMCs was used to make the TCR library. Per the germline V gene, CDR1 is LNHNV and CDR2 is YYDKDF (reference sequence). V lost 1 base and J 3 bases, leaving 15 bases between the germline ends. CDR3 length: 16 residues.

The sequenced sample was peripheral blood mononuclear cells (PBMCs), obtained when the disease was refractory, from a patient treated with antithyroid drugs. The J gene is TRBJ2-5, the V gene TRBV15; the D gene is possibly TRBD1 (6 bases). The sequence came from a woman in her 40s with Graves disease. This chain's CDR3 is CATSRGGGKGEETQYF. CDR3 bases: TGTGCCACCAGCAGAGGGGGCGGTAAGGGGGAAGAGACCCAGTACTTC.